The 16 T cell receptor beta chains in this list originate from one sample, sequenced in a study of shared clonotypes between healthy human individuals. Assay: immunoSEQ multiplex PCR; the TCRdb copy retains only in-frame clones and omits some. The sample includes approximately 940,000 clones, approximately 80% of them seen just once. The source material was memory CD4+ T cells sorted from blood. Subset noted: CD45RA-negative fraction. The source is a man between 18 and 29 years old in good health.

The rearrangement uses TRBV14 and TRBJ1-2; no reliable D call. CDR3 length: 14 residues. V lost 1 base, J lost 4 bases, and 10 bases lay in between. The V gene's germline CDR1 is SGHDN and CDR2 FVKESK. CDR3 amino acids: CASSQAAQVYGYTF. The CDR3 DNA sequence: TGTGCCAGCAGCCAAGCAGCCCAGGTCTATGGCTACACCTTC.

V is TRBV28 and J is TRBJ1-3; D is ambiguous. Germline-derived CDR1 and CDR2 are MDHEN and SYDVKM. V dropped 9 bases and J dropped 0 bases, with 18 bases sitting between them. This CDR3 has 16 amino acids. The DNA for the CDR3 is TGTGCCAGTAGAGGGATTGGGTTCCCCTCTGGAAACACCATATATTTT. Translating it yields CASRGIGFPSGNTIYF.

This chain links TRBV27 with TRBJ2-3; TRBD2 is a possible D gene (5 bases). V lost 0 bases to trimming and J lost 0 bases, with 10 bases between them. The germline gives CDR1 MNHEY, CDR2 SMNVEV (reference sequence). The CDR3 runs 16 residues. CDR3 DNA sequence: TGTGCCAGCAGTTTATCGAGGGCTTACAGCACAGATACGCAGTATTTT. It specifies CASSLSRAYSTDTQYF.

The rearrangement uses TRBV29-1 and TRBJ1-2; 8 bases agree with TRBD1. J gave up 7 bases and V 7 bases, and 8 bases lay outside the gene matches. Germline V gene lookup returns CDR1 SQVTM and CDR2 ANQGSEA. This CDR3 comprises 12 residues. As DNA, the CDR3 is TGCAGCGGGCAACAGGGGGGAGGTGGCTACACCTTC. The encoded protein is CSGQQGGGGYTF.

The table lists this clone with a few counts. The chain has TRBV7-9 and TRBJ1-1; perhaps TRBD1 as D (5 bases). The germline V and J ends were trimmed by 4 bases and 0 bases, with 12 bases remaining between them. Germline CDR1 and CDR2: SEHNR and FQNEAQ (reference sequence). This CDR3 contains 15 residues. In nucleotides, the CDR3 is TGTGCCAGCAGCTCGAAGACAGCCATGAACACTGAAGCTTTCTTT. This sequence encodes CASSSKTAMNTEAFF.

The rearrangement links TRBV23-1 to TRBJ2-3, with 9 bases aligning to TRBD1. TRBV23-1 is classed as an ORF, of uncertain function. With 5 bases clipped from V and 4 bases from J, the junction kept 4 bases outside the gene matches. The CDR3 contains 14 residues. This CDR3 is CASSTGQGPDTQYF. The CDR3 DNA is TGCGCCAGCAGTACGGGACAGGGACCAGATACGCAGTATTTT.

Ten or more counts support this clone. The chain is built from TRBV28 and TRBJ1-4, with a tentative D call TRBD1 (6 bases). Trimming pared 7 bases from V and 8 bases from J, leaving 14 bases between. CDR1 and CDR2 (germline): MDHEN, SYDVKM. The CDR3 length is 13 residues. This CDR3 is CASMRGIPEKLFF. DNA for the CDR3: TGTGCCAGCATGAGGGGGATTCCCGAAAAACTGTTTTTT.

DNA of the CDR3: TGTGCCAGCTCACCCACCTCCGAGCTGAACACTGAAGCTTTCTTT. It is translated as CASSPTSELNTEAFF. The chain employs TRBV18 and TRBJ1-1; unclear D gene. The CDR3 has 15 residues. The ends were cut back, 3 bases at V and 0 bases at J, with 11 bases in the middle. The germline V gene has CDR1 KGHSH and CDR2 LQKENI. The whole variable domain, remainder taken from reference TRBV18 and TRBJ1-1, is NAGVMQNPRHLVRRRGQEARLRCSPMKGHSHVYWYRQLPEEGLKFMVYLQKENIIDESGMPKERFSAEFPKEGPSILRIQQVVRGDSAAYFCASSPTSELNTEAFFGQGTRLTVV.

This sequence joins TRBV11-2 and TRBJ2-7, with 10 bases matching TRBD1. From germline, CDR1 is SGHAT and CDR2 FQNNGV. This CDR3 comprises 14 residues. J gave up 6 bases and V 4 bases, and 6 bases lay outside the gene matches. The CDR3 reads CASSSQGDRGEQYF. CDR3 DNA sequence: TGTGCCAGCAGCTCCCAGGGGGACAGGGGCGAGCAGTACTTC.

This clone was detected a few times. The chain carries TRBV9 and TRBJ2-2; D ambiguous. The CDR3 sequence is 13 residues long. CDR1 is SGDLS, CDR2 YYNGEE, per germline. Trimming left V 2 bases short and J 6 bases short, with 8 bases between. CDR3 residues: CASSVEVAGELFF. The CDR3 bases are TGTGCCAGCAGCGTTGAAGTCGCCGGGGAGCTGTTTTTT. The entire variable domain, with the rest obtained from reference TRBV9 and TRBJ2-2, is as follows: DSGVTQTPKHLITATGQRVTLRCSPRSGDLSVYWYQQSLDQGLQFLIQYYNGEERAKGNILERFSAQQFPDLHSELNLSSLELGDSALYFCASSVEVAGELFFGEGSRLTVL.

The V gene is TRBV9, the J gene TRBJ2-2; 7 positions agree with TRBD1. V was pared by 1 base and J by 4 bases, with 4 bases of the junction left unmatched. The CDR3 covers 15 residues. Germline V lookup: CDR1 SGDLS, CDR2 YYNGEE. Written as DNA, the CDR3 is TGTGCCAGCAGCGTAAATACAGGGGCCACCGGGGAGCTGTTTTTT. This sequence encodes CASSVNTGATGELFF.

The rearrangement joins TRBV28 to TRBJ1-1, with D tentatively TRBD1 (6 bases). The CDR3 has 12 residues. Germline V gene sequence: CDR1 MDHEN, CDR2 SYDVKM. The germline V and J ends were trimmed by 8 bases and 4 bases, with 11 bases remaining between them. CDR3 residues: CASVGQTTEAFF. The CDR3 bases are TGTGCCAGCGTAGGACAGACCACTGAAGCTTTCTTT.

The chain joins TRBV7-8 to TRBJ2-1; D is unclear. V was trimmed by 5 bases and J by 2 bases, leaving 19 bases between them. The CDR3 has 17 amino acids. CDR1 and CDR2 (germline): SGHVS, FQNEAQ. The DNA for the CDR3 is TGTGCCAGCAGCCCCCACCCGAAGTCGAGCGCCTACAATGAGCAGTTCTTC. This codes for CASSPHPKSSAYNEQFF.

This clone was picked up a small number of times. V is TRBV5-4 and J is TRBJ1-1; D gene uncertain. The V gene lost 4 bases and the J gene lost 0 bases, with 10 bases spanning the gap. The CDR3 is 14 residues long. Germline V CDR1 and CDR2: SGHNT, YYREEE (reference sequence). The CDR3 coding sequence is TGTGCCAGCAGCCAACGGTCCATGAACACTGAAGCTTTCTTT. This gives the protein CASSQRSMNTEAFF.

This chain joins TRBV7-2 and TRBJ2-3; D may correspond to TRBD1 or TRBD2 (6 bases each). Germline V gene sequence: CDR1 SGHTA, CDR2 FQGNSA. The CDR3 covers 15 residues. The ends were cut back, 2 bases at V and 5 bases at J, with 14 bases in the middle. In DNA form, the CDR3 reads TGTGCCAGCAGCTTAAGTGGGGGGCCAGGAGATACGCAGTATTTT. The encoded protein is CASSLSGGPGDTQYF.

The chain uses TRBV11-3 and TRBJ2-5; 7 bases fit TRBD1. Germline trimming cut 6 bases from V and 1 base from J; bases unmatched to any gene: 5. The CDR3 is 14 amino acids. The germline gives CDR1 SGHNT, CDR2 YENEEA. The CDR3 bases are TGTGCCAGCAGTCCCCGGGACAGCCAAGAGACCCAGTACTTC. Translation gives CASSPRDSQETQYF.